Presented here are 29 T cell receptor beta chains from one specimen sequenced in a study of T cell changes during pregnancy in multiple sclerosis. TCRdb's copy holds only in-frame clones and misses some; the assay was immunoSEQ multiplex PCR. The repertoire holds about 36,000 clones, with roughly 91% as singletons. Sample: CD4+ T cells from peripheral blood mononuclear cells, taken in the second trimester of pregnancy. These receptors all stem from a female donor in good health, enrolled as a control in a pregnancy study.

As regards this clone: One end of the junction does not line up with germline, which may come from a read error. The CDR3 nucleotides are TGTGCTAGCAGCTTAGCTACCCAGCGGGGTCTCTCTGATACGCAGTATTTT. Protein: CASSLATQRGLSDTQYF. The V call is TRBV7-7, the J call TRBJ2-3; 7 nucleotides align to TRBD2. There are 17 residues in the CDR3. The germline V gene has CDR1 SSHAT and CDR2 FNYEAQ (reference sequence).

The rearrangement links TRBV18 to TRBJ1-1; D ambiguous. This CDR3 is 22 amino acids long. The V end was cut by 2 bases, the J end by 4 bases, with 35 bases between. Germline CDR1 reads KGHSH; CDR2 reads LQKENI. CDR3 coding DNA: TGTGCCAGCTCACCATTTTTTTCTTCGACGAACCTCCTTCGGTCGTCGGGCACTGAAGCTTTCTTT. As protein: CASSPFFSSTNLLRSSGTEAFF.

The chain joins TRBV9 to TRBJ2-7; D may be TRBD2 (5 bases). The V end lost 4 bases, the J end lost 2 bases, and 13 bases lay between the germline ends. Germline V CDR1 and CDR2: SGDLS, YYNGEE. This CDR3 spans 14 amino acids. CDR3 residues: CASSPNGLPYEQYF. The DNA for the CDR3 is TGTGCCAGCAGCCCCAACGGACTTCCCTACGAGCAGTACTTC.

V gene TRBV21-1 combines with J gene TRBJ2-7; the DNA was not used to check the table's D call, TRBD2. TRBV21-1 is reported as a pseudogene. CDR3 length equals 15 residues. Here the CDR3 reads CASSIRLAGVHEQYF. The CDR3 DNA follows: TGTGCCAGCAGCATCAGACTAGCGGGGGTCCACGAGCAGTACTTC.

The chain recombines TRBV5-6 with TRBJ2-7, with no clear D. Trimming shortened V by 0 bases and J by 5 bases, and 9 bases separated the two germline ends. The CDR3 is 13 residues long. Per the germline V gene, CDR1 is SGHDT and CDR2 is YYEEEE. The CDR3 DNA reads TGTGCCAGCAGCTTGGTATCCGAGGACGAGCAGTACTTC. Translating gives CASSLVSEDEQYF. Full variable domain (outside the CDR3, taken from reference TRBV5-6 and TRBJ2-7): DAGVTQSPTHLIKTRGQQVTLRCSPKSGHDTVSWYQQALGQGPQFIFQYYEEEERQRGNFPDRFSGHQFPNYSSELNVNALLLGDSALYLCASSLVSEDEQYFGPGTRLTVT.

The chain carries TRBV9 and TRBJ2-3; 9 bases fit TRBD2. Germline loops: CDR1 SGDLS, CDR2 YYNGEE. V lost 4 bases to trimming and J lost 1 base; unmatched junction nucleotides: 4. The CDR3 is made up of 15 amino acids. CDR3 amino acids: CASSQGTSRTDTQYF. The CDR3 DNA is TGTGCCAGCAGCCAAGGGACTAGCCGCACAGATACGCAGTATTTT.

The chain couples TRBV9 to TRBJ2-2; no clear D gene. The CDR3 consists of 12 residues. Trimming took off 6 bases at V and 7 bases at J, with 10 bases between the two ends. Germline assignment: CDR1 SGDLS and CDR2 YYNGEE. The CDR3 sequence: CASKSTVGELFF. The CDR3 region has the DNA TGTGCCAGCAAGTCAACAGTCGGGGAGCTGTTTTTT.

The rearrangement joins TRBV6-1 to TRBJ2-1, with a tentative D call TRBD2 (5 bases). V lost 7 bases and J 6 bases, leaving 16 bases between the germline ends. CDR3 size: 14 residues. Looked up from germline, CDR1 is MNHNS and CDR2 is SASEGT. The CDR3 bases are TGTGCCAGCATGGAGGTAGGCCAGGCCAATGAGCAGTTCTTC. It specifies CASMEVGQANEQFF.

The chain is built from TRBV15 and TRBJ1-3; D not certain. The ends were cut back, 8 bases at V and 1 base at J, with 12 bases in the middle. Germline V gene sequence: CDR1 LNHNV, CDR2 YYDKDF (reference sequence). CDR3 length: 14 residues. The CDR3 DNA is TGTGCCACCGGCGGAGTTCTATCTGGAAACACCATATATTTT. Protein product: CATGGVLSGNTIYF. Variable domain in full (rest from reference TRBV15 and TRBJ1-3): DAMVIQNPRYQVTQFGKPVTLSCSQTLNHNVMYWYQQKSSQAPKLLFHYYDKDFNNEADTPDNFQSRRPNTSFCFLDIRSPGLGDTAMYLCATGGVLSGNTIYFGEGSWLTVV.

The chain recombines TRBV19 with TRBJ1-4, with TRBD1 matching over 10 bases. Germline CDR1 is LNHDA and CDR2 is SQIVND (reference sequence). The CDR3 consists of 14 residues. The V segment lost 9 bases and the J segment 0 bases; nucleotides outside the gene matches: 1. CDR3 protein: CASGQGATNEKLFF. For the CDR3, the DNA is TGTGCCAGCGGACAGGGGGCAACTAATGAAAAACTGTTTTTT. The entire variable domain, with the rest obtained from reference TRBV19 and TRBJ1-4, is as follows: DGGITQSPKYLFRKEGQNVTLSCEQNLNHDAMYWYRQDPGQGLRLIYYSQIVNDFQKGDIAEGYSVSREKKESFPLTVTSAQKNPTAFYLCASGQGATNEKLFFGSGTQLSVL.

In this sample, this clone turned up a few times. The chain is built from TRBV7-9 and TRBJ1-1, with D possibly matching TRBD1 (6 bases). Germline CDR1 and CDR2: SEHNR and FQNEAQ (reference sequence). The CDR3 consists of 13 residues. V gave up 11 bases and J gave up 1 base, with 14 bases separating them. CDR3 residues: CAFLRDTNTEAFF. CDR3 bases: TGTGCCTTTCTCAGGGACACGAACACTGAAGCTTTCTTT.

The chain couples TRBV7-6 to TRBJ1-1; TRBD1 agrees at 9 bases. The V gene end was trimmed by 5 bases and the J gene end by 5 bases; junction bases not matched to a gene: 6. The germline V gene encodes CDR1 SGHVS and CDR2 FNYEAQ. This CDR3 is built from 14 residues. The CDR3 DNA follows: TGTGCCAGCAGCACACAGGGGGCGAATACTGAAGCTTTCTTT. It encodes CASSTQGANTEAFF.

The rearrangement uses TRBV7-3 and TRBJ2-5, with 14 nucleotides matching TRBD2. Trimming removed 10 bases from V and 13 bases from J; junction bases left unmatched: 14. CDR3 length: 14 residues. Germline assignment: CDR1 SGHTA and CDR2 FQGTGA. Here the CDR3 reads CATSLSATSGRVYF. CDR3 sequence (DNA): TGTGCCACGTCCTTATCCGCGACTAGCGGGAGGGTGTACTTC. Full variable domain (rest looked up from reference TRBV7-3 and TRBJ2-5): GAGVSQTPSNKVTEKGKYVELRCDPISGHTALYWYRQSLGQGPEFLIYFQGTGAADDSGLPNDRFFAVRPEGSVSTLKIQRTERGDSAVYLCATSLSATSGRVYFGPGTRLLVL.

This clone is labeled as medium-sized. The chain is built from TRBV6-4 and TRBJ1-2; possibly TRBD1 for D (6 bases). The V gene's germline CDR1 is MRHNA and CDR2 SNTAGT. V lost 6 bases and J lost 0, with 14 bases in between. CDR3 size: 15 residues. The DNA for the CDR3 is TGTGCCAGCAGGACACAGGGACATCCTAACTATGGCTACACCTTC. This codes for CASRTQGHPNYGYTF.

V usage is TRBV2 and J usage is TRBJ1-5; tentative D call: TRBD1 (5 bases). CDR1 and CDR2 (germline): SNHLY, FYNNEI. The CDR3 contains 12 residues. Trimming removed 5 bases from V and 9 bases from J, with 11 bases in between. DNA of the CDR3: TGTGCCAGCAGTCTGGGGCCAGGGCCCCAGCATTTT. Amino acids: CASSLGPGPQHF.

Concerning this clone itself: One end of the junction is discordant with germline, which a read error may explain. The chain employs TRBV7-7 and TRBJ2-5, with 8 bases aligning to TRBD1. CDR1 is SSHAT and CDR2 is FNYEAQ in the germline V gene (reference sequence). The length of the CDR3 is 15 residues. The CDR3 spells CASSLGQGLQETQYF. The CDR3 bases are TGTGCTAGCAGCCTTGGACAGGGCCTCCAAGAGACCCAGTACTTC.

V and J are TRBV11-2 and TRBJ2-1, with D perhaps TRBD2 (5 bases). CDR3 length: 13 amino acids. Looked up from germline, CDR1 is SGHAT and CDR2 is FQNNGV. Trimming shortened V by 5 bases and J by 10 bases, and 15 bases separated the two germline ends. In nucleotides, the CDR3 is TGTGCCAGCAGCGTAACTAGTATAGACGAGCAGTTCTTC. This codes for CASSVTSIDEQFF. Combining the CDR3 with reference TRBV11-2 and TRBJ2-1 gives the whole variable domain EAGVAQSPRYKIIEKRQSVAFWCNPISGHATLYWYQQILGQGPKLLIQFQNNGVVDDSQLPKDRFSAERLKGVDSTLKIQPAKLEDSAVYLCASSVTSIDEQFFGPGTRLTVL.

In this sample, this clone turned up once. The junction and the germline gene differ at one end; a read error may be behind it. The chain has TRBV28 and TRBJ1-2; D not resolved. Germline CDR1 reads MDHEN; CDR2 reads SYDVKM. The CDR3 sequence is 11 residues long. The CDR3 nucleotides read TGTGCCTGCAGGAGATCTATTGGCTACACCTTC. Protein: CACRRSIGYTF.

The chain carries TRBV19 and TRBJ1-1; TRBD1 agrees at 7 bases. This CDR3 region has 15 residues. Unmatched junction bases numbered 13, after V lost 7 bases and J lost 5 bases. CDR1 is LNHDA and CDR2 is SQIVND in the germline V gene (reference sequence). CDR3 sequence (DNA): TGTGCCAGTAATTCGGAGGGCAGGGGGATGACTGAAGCTTTCTTT. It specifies CASNSEGRGMTEAFF.

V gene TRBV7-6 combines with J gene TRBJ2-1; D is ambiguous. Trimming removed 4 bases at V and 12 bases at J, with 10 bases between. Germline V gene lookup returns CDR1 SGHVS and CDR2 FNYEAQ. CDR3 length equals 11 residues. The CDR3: CASSSGVGQFF. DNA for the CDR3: TGTGCCAGCAGCTCCGGAGTAGGGCAGTTCTTC.

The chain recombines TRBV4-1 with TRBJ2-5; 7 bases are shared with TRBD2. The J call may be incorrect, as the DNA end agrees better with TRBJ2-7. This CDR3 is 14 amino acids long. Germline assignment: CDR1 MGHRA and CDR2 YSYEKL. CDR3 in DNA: TGCGCCAGCAGCCACTTACTAGCGAGTAACGAGCAGTACTTC. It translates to CASSHLLASNEQYF.

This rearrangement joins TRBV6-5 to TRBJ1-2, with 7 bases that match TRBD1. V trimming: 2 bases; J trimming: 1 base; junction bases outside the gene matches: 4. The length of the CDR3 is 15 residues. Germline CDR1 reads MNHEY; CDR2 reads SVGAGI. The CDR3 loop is CASSYRRQGNYGYTF. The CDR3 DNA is TGTGCCAGCAGTTACCGACGACAGGGTAACTATGGCTACACCTTC.

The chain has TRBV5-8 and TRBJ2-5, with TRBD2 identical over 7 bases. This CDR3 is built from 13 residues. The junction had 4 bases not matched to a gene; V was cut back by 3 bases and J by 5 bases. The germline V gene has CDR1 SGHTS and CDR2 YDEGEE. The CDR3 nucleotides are TGTGCCAGCAGCTGGGGGGGTTATGAGACCCAGTACTTC. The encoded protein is CASSWGGYETQYF.

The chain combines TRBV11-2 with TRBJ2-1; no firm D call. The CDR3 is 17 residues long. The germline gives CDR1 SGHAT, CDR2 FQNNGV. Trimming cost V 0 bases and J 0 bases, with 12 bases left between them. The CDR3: CASSLELVRVSYNEQFF. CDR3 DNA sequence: TGTGCCAGCAGCTTAGAGCTAGTCCGCGTCTCCTACAATGAGCAGTTCTTC.

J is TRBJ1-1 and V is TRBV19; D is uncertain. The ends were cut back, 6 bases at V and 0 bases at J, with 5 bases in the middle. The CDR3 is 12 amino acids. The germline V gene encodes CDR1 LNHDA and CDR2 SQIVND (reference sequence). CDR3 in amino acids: CASSQVNTEAFF. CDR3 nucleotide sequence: TGTGCCAGTAGCCAGGTGAACACTGAAGCTTTCTTT.

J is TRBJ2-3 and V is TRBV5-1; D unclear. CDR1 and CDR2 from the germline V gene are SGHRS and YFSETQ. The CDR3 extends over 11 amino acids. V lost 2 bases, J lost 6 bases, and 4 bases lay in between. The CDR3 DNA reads TGCGCCAGCAGCTTAGCCGATACGCAGTATTTT. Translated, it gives CASSLADTQYF.

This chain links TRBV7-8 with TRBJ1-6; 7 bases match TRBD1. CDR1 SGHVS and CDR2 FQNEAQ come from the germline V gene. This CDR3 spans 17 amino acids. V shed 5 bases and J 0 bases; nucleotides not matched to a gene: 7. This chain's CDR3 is CASSPRTGSSYNSPLHF. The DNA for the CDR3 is TGTGCCAGCAGCCCGCGGACAGGAAGCTCCTATAATTCACCCCTCCACTTT.

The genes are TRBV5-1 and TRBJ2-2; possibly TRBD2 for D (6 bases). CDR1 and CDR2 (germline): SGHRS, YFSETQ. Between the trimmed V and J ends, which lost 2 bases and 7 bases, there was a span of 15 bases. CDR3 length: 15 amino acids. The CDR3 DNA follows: TGCGCCAGCAGCTTTGGCGGACTAAGTGGCGGGGAGCTGTTTTTT. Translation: CASSFGGLSGGELFF.

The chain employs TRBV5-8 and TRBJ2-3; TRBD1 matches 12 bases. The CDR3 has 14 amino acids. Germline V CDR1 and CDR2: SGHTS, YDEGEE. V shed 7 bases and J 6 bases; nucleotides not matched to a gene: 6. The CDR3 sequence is CASGKGQGADTQYF. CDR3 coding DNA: TGTGCCAGCGGAAAGGGACAGGGGGCGGATACGCAGTATTTT.